This T cell receptor beta chain was found in a study of monozygotic twins with inflammatory bowel disease. UMIs with a 6-nucleotide sample barcode were added by template switching. TCRdb reanalyzed the 5' RACE reads and collapses them to one entry per CDR3 protein, without DNA. The sample spans roughly 170,000 distinct CDR3 sequences; the ten largest clones claim 7.4%. This TCR was sampled from a human donor with ulcerative colitis or Crohn's disease, or a healthy co-twin of an affected twin (not recorded which). Material: blood.

CDR3 sequence reads: CSAPHAGRGTPSNQPQHF. The chain links TRBV20-1 to TRBJ1-5. The CDR3 spans 18 residues. Per germline, CDR1 DFQATT and CDR2 SNEGSKA (reference sequence).